Presented here are 29 T cell receptor beta chains from one specimen sequenced in a study of T cells in Graves' hyperthyroidism and ophthalmopathy. There were TCR beta CDR3 regions amplified from RNA transcripts. Initially, a first-round RT-PCR of the TCR CDR3 employed the HTBI primer set. TCRdb passed the multiplex PCR reads through MiXCR, listing each CDR3 protein once. The sample shows under 350,000 distinct CDR3 sequences, about an eighth of them seen only once. The sample taken for sequencing was blood. These receptors came from a woman aged 25-40 years with Graves' hyperthyroidism that later progressed to Graves' ophthalmopathy.

The chain is built from TRBV4-1 and TRBJ1-5; D perhaps matches TRBD1 (5 bases). Germline V gene lookup returns CDR1 MGHRA and CDR2 YSYEKL. With 0 bases removed from V and 2 bases from J, the gap between germline ends came to 11 bases. This CDR3 contains 16 residues. DNA of the CDR3: TGCGCCAGCAGCCAAGATGGGGGGATTGGCAATCAGCCCCAGCATTTT. This sequence encodes CASSQDGGIGNQPQHF.

This clonotype was seen ten or more times. V gene TRBV18 combines with J gene TRBJ1-6, with 9 bases that match TRBD1. The germline V gene encodes CDR1 KGHSH and CDR2 LQKENI. The J segment lost 6 bases and the V segment lost 3 bases, leaving 3 bases of the junction unmatched. The CDR3 is 15 amino acids. This CDR3 reads CASSPATGGNSPLHF. The CDR3 nucleotides read TGTGCCAGCTCACCGGCGACAGGGGGTAATTCACCCCTCCACTTT. The entire variable domain, with the rest obtained from reference TRBV18 and TRBJ1-6, is as follows: NAGVMQNPRHLVRRRGQEARLRCSPMKGHSHVYWYRQLPEEGLKFMVYLQKENIIDESGMPKERFSAEFPKEGPSILRIQQVVRGDSAAYFCASSPATGGNSPLHFGNGTRLTVT.

This clonotype is judged medium-sized. The chain has TRBV2 and TRBJ2-7, with TRBD1 identical over 7 bases. The CDR3 contains 15 residues. Germline trimming cut 7 bases from V and 2 bases from J; bases unmatched to any gene: 11. Per the germline V gene, CDR1 is SNHLY and CDR2 is FYNNEI. The DNA for the CDR3 is TGTGCCAGCACGCGACCTCGGCAGGGGGCCTACGAGCAGTACTTC. This gives the protein CASTRPRQGAYEQYF.

The V call is TRBV7-6, the J call TRBJ2-7; either TRBD1 or TRBD2 may supply D (5 bases each). Germline assignment: CDR1 SGHVS and CDR2 FNYEAQ. The CDR3 has 15 residues. V was shortened by 5 bases and J by 2 bases, with 16 bases between the two germline ends. CDR3 loop: CASSPGEGKTYEQYF. CDR3 sequence (DNA): TGTGCCAGCAGCCCAGGTGAGGGGAAAACCTACGAGCAGTACTTC.

In its sample, this clonotype was seen many times. The J gene is TRBJ2-5, the V gene TRBV6-2 or TRBV6-3; TRBD2 matches 9 bases. After removal of 4 bases from V and 3 bases from J, the junction contained 3 bases not matched to a gene. The CDR3 sequence is 14 residues long. The V gene's germline CDR1 is MNHEY and CDR2 SVGEGT. CDR3 region: CASSSASGKETQYF. CDR3 bases: TGTGCCAGCAGTTCGGCTAGCGGGAAAGAGACCCAGTACTTC.

This clonotype showed up many times. The chain employs TRBV27 and TRBJ1-2; perhaps TRBD1 as D (5 bases). V lost 5 bases and J 4 bases, leaving 11 bases between the germline ends. Germline-derived CDR1 and CDR2 are MNHEY and SMNVEV (reference sequence). The CDR3 spans 13 residues. The CDR3 is CASSPRGGYGYTF. CDR3 nucleotides: TGTGCCAGCAGTCCCCGGGGGGGCTATGGCTACACCTTC.

This clonotype was found once. A read error is possible here, since a much larger clone lies one base away. The chain has TRBV28 and TRBJ2-2; possibly TRBD1 or TRBD2 for D (5 bases each). The CDR3 has 16 amino acids. V gave up 6 bases and J gave up 0 bases, with 14 bases separating them. Germline V CDR1 and CDR2: MDHEN, SYDVKM. DNA of the CDR3: TGTGCCAGCAGCCTTTGGGGGAGCGCGAACACCGGGGAGCTGTTTTTT. Encoded protein: CASSLWGSANTGELFF. Looking up the rest from reference TRBV28 and TRBJ2-2 gives the full variable domain: DVKVTQSSRYLVKRTGEKVFLECVQDMDHENMFWYRQDPGLGLRLIYFSYDVKMKEKGDIPEGYSVSREKKERFSLILESASTNQTSMYLCASSLWGSANTGELFFGEGSRLTVL.

J is TRBJ2-3 and V is TRBV12-3 or TRBV12-4; 14 bases line up with TRBD2. The junction had 13 bases not matched to a gene; V was cut back by 6 bases and J by 5 bases. The CDR3 is 18 residues long. The CDR3 sequence is CASRPPWGLAGERDTQYF. In DNA form, the CDR3 reads TGTGCCAGCAGACCTCCCTGGGGACTAGCGGGGGAGAGAGATACGCAGTATTTT.

This clonotype was seen ten or more times. The chain joins TRBV5-6 to TRBJ2-7; D possibly uses TRBD1 or TRBD2 (5 bases each). Germline lookup yields CDR1 SGHDT and CDR2 YYEEEE. CDR3 length: 14 amino acids. V lost 1 base to trimming and J lost 2 bases, with 10 bases between them. The CDR3 region is CASSLTGTTYEQYF. The CDR3 nucleotides are TGTGCCAGCAGCTTGACGGGGACGACCTACGAGCAGTACTTC. The full variable domain, completed using reference TRBV5-6 and TRBJ2-7, is DAGVTQSPTHLIKTRGQQVTLRCSPKSGHDTVSWYQQALGQGPQFIFQYYEEEERQRGNFPDRFSGHQFPNYSSELNVNALLLGDSALYLCASSLTGTTYEQYFGPGTRLTVT.

This clonotype was detected many times. The V call is TRBV12-3 or TRBV12-4, the J call TRBJ1-2; D uncertain. CDR3 length: 11 amino acids. Trimming pared 5 bases from V and 8 bases from J, leaving 9 bases between. CDR3 in amino acids: CASSGVGGYTF. Here the CDR3 DNA reads TGTGCCAGCAGTGGGGTAGGGGGCTACACCTTC.

This clonotype appeared many times. The chain is built from TRBV20-1 and TRBJ1-2; D is perhaps TRBD1 (5 bases). Germline V lookup: CDR1 DFQATT, CDR2 SNEGSKA (reference sequence). Trimming stripped 4 bases from V and 5 bases from J, with 20 bases between. The CDR3 extends over 15 amino acids. CDR3 residues: CSAKGGKRGEYGYTF. The CDR3 bases are TGCAGTGCTAAGGGAGGTAAACGAGGGGAATATGGCTACACCTTC.

Only a few counts were recorded for this clonotype. V is TRBV12-3 or TRBV12-4 and J is TRBJ2-2; a possible D gene is TRBD2 (6 bases). The length of the CDR3 is 17 residues. V gave up 1 base and J gave up 0 bases, with 12 bases separating them. As DNA, the CDR3 is TGTGCCAGCAGTTTAGGTCTAGCGCACGCGAACACCGGGGAGCTGTTTTTT. Translating it yields CASSLGLAHANTGELFF.

The rearrangement joins TRBV19 to TRBJ2-3, with TRBD2 identical over 8 bases. There are 16 residues in the CDR3. Germline V CDR1 and CDR2: LNHDA, SQIVND (reference sequence). V was pared by 5 bases and J by 5 bases, with 12 bases of the junction left unmatched. CDR3 in amino acids: CASSASGAGVRDTQYF. The CDR3 DNA sequence: TGTGCCAGTAGTGCCTCCGGAGCGGGAGTACGAGATACGCAGTATTTT.

This clonotype was counted between two and nine times. J is TRBJ2-7 and V is TRBV13; D may be TRBD1 (5 bases). The germline V gene encodes CDR1 PRHDT and CDR2 FYEKMQ (reference sequence). The CDR3 extends over 14 amino acids. Trimming pared 1 base from V and 2 bases from J, leaving 9 bases between. The CDR3, as DNA: TGTGCCAGCAGCTTAGTACAGGCCGCCTACGAGCAGTACTTC. Protein product: CASSLVQAAYEQYF. The full variable domain, with the rest looked up from reference TRBV13 and TRBJ2-7, is AAGVIQSPRHLIKEKRETATLKCYPIPRHDTVYWYQQGPGQDPQFLISFYEKMQSDKGSIPDRFSAQQFSDYHSELNMSSLELGDSALYFCASSLVQAAYEQYFGPGTRLTVT.

This clonotype was found many times. The rearrangement links TRBV20-1 to TRBJ1-5; TRBD1 might be the D (6 bases). The ends were cut back, 1 base at V and 2 bases at J, with 15 bases in the middle. CDR1 is DFQATT and CDR2 is SNEGSKA in the germline V gene (reference sequence). This CDR3 contains 16 residues. The CDR3 sequence: CSARVSGDWGNQPQHF. CDR3 nucleotides: TGCAGTGCTAGAGTCTCAGGGGATTGGGGCAATCAGCCCCAGCATTTT.

This clonotype was found many times. The CDR3 region is CASSRATGIGTEAFF. The CDR3 region has the DNA TGTGCCAGCTCACGGGCGACAGGGATTGGCACTGAAGCTTTCTTT. J is TRBJ1-1 and V is TRBV18, with 7 bases fitting TRBD1. Germline loops: CDR1 KGHSH, CDR2 LQKENI. CDR3 length: 15 amino acids. Germline trimming cut 4 bases from V and 4 bases from J; bases unmatched to any gene: 9.

A note on this clonotype: Just one base apart from a much larger clone, this may be a read error. J is TRBJ2-1 and V is TRBV6-5; tentative D call: TRBD2 (6 bases). Germline V gene data show CDR1 as MNHEY and CDR2 as SVGAGI. This CDR3 comprises 15 residues. Here the CDR3 DNA reads TGTGCCAGCAGTTACGGGGCGGGAAACTACAATGAGCAGCTCTTC. Translating gives CASSYGAGNYNEQLF.

V gene TRBV10-3 combines with J gene TRBJ2-7; D is perhaps TRBD1 or TRBD2 (6 bases each). Trimming took 11 bases from V and 4 from J, leaving 15 bases between them. CDR1 and CDR2 from the germline V gene are ENHRY and SYGVKD. The CDR3 has 12 residues. The CDR3 is CASGGGKYEQYF. CDR3 sequence (DNA): TGTGCCTCCGGAGGGGGGAAGTACGAGCAGTACTTC.

The chain is built from TRBV12-3 or TRBV12-4 and TRBJ2-1; 11 bases fit TRBD1. The CDR3 length is 16 residues. The V and J ends lost 7 bases and 7 bases, in that order; junction bases with no gene match: 12. The CDR3 DNA is TGTGCCAGCACCCTCAGCCGGACAGGGGGCTGGAATGAGCAGTTCTTC. This gives the protein CASTLSRTGGWNEQFF.

CDR3 sequence (DNA): TGTGCCAGCAGAACCTGGAATGAATATGGATATAGCTACACCTTC. It is translated as CASRTWNEYGYSYTF. This chain uses TRBV6-2 or TRBV6-3 with TRBJ1-2; D is unresolved. The CDR3 is 15 amino acids. Deletions cut 6 bases from V and 9 bases from J, with 23 bases between. Per the germline V gene, CDR1 is MNHEY and CDR2 is SVGEGT.

The table lists this clonotype with many counts. The V gene is TRBV20-1, the J gene TRBJ1-1; no firm D call. Germline values: CDR1 DFQATT, CDR2 SNEGSKA (reference sequence). The CDR3 is 17 amino acids. V lost 0 bases to trimming and J lost 0 bases, with 17 bases between them. The CDR3 sequence is CSARDRGAGGMNTEAFF. The CDR3 bases are TGCAGTGCTAGAGATCGAGGAGCGGGAGGGATGAACACTGAAGCTTTCTTT.

The rearrangement links TRBV7-6 to TRBJ2-1, with 7 positions matching TRBD1. Germline values: CDR1 SGHVS, CDR2 FNYEAQ. CDR3 length: 14 residues. With V trimmed by 6 bases and J by 1 base, 3 bases remained unmatched. The CDR3 DNA is TGTGCCAGCAGAAAGGACAGGTCCTACAATGAGCAGTTCTTC. Amino acid sequence: CASRKDRSYNEQFF. Drawing the rest from reference TRBV7-6 and TRBJ2-1, the complete variable domain is GAGVSQSPRYKVTKRGQDVALRCDPISGHVSLYWYRQALGQGPEFLTYFNYEAQQDKSGLPNDRFSAERPEGSISTLTIQRTEQRDSAMYRCASRKDRSYNEQFFGPGTRLTVL.

The rearrangement joins TRBV30 to TRBJ2-1, with 10 bases identical to TRBD1. The CDR3 has 16 residues. The germline gives CDR1 GTSNPN, CDR2 SVGIG (reference sequence). The ends lost 5 bases at V and 5 bases at J; junction bases unmatched: 12. CDR3 coding DNA: TGTGCCTGGGCTAGCCTCCCGGGACAGGGGCACAATGAGCAGTTCTTC. Its protein product is CAWASLPGQGHNEQFF.

On this clonotype itself: At one of its ends the junction is not consistent with the germline gene, which may arise from a read error. The rearrangement links TRBV5-6 to TRBJ1-1, with D tentatively TRBD1 (5 bases). The CDR3 totals 15 residues. Germline V CDR1 and CDR2: SGHDT, YYEEEE. The CDR3 sequence: CASSLPGTMNTEALF. The DNA for the CDR3 is TGTGCCAGCAGCTTGCCAGGGACTATGAACACTGAAGCTCTCTTT.

V is TRBV19 and J is TRBJ2-7; weak D call: TRBD1 (6 bases). Germline V gene lookup returns CDR1 LNHDA and CDR2 SQIVND (reference sequence). The CDR3 runs to 14 residues. V was shortened by 5 bases and J by 0 bases, with 11 bases between the two germline ends. CDR3 region: CASSGDTYSYEQYF. CDR3 coding DNA: TGTGCCAGTAGTGGGGACACCTACTCCTACGAGCAGTACTTC.

This clonotype was observed many times. The DNA of the CDR3 is TGTGCCAGCAGCTCCCGACGAGGGACCCAGTACTTC. It specifies CASSSRRGTQYF. The gene calls are TRBV7-9 and TRBJ2-5; D is undetermined. Germline CDR1 reads SEHNR; CDR2 reads FQNEAQ (reference sequence). The CDR3 covers 12 residues. Trimming stripped 4 bases from V and 7 bases from J, with 10 bases between.

This clonotype has only a few counts. V and J are TRBV24-1 and TRBJ2-5, with a possible D match to TRBD1 (6 bases). Germline CDR1 and CDR2: KGHDR and SFDVKD. With 5 bases removed from V and 2 bases from J, the gap between germline ends came to 14 bases. This CDR3 has 15 residues. CDR3 sequence (DNA): TGTGCCACCAGTGGCTCAGGGGCCATGCAAGAGACCCAGTACTTC. Translation: CATSGSGAMQETQYF.

The sample holds a few counts of this clonotype. The chain is built from TRBV4-1 and TRBJ2-2; 7 bases line up with TRBD1. V lost 0 bases to trimming and J lost 0 bases; unmatched junction nucleotides: 4. The CDR3 consists of 17 residues. Germline CDR1 reads MGHRA; CDR2 reads YSYEKL. The CDR3 spells CASSQDRQGPNTGELFF. The DNA for the CDR3 is TGCGCCAGCAGCCAAGATCGACAGGGCCCGAACACCGGGGAGCTGTTTTTT.

The table lists this clonotype with many counts. The V and J genes are TRBV6-2 or TRBV6-3 and TRBJ1-4, with D tentatively TRBD1 (5 bases). CDR1 MNHEY and CDR2 SVGEGT come from the germline V gene. V gave up 5 bases and J gave up 5 bases, with 15 bases separating them. This CDR3 is 15 amino acids long. CDR3 DNA: TGTGCCAGCAGTAATCCGGGACCGGGAAATGAAAAACTGTTTTTT. Translated: CASSNPGPGNEKLFF.